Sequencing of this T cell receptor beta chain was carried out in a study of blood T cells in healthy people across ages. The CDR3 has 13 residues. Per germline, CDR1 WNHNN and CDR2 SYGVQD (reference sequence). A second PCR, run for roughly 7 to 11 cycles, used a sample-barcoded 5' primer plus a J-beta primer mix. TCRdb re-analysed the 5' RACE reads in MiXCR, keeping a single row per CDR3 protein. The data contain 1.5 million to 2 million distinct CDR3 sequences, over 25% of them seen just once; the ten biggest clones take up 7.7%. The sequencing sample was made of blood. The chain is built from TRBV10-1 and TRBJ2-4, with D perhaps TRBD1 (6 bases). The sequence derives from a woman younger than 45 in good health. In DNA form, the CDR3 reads TGCGTCAGTGCCTCGGCAGGGGAGTACAAGCAGTACTTC. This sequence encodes CVSASAGEYKQYF.